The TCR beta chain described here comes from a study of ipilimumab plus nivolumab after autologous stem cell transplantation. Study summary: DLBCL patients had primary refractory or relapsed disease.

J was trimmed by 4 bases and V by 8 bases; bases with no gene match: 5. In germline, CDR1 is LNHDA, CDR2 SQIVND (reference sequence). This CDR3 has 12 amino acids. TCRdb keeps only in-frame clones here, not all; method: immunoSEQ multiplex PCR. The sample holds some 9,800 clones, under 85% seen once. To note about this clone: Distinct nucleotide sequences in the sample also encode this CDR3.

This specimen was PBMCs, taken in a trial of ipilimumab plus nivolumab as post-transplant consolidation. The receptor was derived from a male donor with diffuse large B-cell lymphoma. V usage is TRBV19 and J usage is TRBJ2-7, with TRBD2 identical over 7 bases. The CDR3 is CASSPGGYEQYF. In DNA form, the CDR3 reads TGTGCCAGTTCACCGGGGGGATACGAGCAGTACTTC.